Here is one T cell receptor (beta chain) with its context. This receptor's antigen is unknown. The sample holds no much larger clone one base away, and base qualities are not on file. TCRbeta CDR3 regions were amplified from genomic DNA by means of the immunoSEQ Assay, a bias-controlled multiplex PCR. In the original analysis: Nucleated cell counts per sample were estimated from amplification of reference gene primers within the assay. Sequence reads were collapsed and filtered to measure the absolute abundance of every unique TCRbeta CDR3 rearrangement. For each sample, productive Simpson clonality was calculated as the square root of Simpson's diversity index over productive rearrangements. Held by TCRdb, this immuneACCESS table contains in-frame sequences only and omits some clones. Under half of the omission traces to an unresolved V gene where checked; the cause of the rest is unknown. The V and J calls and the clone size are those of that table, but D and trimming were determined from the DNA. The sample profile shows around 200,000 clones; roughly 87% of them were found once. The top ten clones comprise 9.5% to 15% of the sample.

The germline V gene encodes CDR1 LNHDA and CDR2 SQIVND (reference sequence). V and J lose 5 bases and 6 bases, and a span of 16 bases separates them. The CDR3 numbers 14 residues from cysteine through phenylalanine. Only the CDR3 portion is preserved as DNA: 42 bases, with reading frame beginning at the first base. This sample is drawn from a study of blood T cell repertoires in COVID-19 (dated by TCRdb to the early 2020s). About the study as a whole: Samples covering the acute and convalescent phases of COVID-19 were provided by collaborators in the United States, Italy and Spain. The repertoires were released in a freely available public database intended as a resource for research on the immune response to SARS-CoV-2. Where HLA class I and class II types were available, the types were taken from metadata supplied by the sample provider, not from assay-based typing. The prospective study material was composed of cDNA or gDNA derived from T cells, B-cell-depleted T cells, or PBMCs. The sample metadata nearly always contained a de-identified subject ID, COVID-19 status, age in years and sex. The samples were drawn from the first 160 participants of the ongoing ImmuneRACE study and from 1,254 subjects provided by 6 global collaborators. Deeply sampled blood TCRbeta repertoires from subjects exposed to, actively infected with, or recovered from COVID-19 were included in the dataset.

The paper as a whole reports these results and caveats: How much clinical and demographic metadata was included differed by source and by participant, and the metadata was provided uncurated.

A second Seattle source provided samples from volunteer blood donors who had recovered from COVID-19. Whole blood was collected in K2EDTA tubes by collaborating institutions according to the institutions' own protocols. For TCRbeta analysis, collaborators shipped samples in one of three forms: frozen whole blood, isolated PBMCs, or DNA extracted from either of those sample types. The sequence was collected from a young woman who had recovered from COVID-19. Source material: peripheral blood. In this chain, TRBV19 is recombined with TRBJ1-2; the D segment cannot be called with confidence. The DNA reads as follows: TGTGCCAGTAGTCGGTCGGACCCGCGGGATGGCTACACCTTC. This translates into CASSRSDPRDGYTF.